This is a list of T cell receptor beta chains from one sample in a study of blood T cell repertoires in COVID-19. Produced via immunoSEQ multiplex PCR; TCRdb's table is partial and in-frame only. Of 300,000 to 450,000 clones in the sample, around 85% were seen once. Source material: peripheral blood. Source of these receptors: a woman aged 18-30 years with acute or convalescent COVID-19. Each CDR3 is given with its conserved first and last residue. D genes are given only for firm matches. Size tells how often a clone was seen (once, few, many) or the class of an expanded clone, and some rows leave it out.

CDR3 protein,CDR3 DNA,V gene,J gene,clone size,D gene
CASSRGWGRNEKLFF,TGTGCCAGCAGCCGGGGATGGGGGAGGAATGAAAAACTGTTTTTT,TRBV5-6,TRBJ1-4,NA,NA
CASSPTEYEQYF,TGTGCCAGCAGCCCGACAGAGTACGAGCAGTACTTC,TRBV7-9,TRBJ2-7,NA,NA
CASSVGGQDYEQYF,TGTGCCAGCAGCGTAGGGGGACAGGACTACGAGCAGTACTTC,TRBV9,TRBJ2-7,NA,TRBD1
CASSPFDRNNTEAFF,TGTGCCAGCAGTCCCTTTGACAGGAATAACACTGAAGCTTTCTTT,TRBV28,TRBJ1-1,NA,NA
CAISEFYRDLPFNYGYTF,TGTGCCATCAGTGAGTTTTACAGGGACCTACCATTTAACTATGGCTACACCTTC,TRBV10-3,TRBJ1-2,NA,NA
CASRQGKGTEAFF,TGTGCCAGTAGACAGGGTAAGGGCACTGAAGCTTTCTTT,TRBV19,TRBJ1-1,NA,NA
CASTGTGANEKLFF,TGTGCCAGCACCGGGACGGGAGCTAATGAAAAACTGTTTTTT,TRBV2,TRBJ1-4,NA,NA
CASSFRGETQYF,TGTGCCAGCAGTTTCAGGGGGGAGACCCAGTACTTC,TRBV12-3/TRBV12-4,TRBJ2-5,NA,TRBD1
CASSPPSAGSLDTQYF,TGTGCCAGCTCACCACCGTCGGCGGGCTCCTTAGATACGCAGTATTTT,TRBV18,TRBJ2-3,NA,NA
CASSNQAVGQDTEAFF,TGTGCCAGCAGCAATCAAGCCGTGGGACAGGACACTGAAGCTTTCTTT,TRBV7-6,TRBJ1-1,NA,TRBD1
CASSQDEAVFTPYNEQFF,TGTGCCAGCAGCCAAGATGAGGCAGTCTTCACACCCTACAATGAGCAGTTCTTC,TRBV3-1/TRBV3-2,TRBJ2-1,NA,NA
CASSFGLAYTDTQYF,TGTGCCAGCAGCTTTGGGCTAGCCTACACAGATACGCAGTATTTT,TRBV11-2,TRBJ2-3,NA,NA
CASSPAGGNADTQYF,TGTGCCAGCAGCCCGGCGGGAGGGAATGCAGATACGCAGTATTTT,TRBV7-8,TRBJ2-3,NA,TRBD2
CALIVYNEQFF,TGTGCCCTAATAGTCTACAATGAGCAGTTCTTC,TRBV30,TRBJ2-1,NA,NA
CASSYSTGGDQPQHF,TGTGCCAGCAGTTACTCGACAGGGGGCGATCAGCCCCAGCATTTT,TRBV6-5,TRBJ1-5,NA,TRBD1
CASSRILAANTEAFF,TGTGCCAGCAGCCGCATACTCGCGGCCAACACTGAAGCTTTCTTT,TRBV5-6,TRBJ1-1,once,NA
CASSQGDYSPLHF,TGTGCCAGCAGCCAAGGGGACTATTCACCCCTCCACTTT,TRBV3-1/TRBV3-2,TRBJ1-6,NA,NA
CASSLTSAEADTQYF,TGCGCCAGCAGCCTGACTAGCGCAGAGGCAGATACGCAGTATTTT,TRBV4-1,TRBJ2-3,NA,TRBD2
CASSEENSGGAETQYF,TGTGCCAGCAGTGAAGAAAATAGCGGGGGGGCGGAGACCCAGTACTTC,TRBV2,TRBJ2-5,NA,TRBD2
CASSLEYEDRGIDTQYF,TGTGCCAGCAGCTTAGAGTATGAGGACAGGGGAATAGATACGCAGTATTTT,TRBV7-9,TRBJ2-3,NA,TRBD1
CATRGTYCSGNTIYF,TGTGCCACCAGGGGGACATACTGCTCTGGAAACACCATATATTTT,TRBV24-1,TRBJ1-3,once,NA
CASMGQASSYEQYF,TGTGCCAGCATGGGGCAGGCGAGCTCCTACGAGCAGTACTTC,TRBV2,TRBJ2-7,few,NA
CASSEGLAGPYEQYF,TGTGCCAGCAGCGAGGGACTAGCGGGACCCTACGAGCAGTACTTC,TRBV5-4,TRBJ2-7,NA,TRBD2
CASSTAGGANVLTF,TGTGCCAGCAGCACGGCGGGGGGGGCCAACGTCCTGACTTTC,TRBV7-2,TRBJ2-6,NA,NA
CASSPRGGQGGDTQYF,TGTGCCAGCAGCCCCCGGGGGGGACAGGGGGGCGATACGCAGTATTTT,TRBV11-2,TRBJ2-3,NA,TRBD1
CASSYEAEGADGYTF,TGTGCCAGCAGTTACGAGGCAGAGGGAGCTGATGGCTACACCTTC,TRBV6-5,TRBJ1-2,NA,NA
CASSPTGGGRVYEQYF,TGCGCCAGCAGCCCTACGGGGGGGGGTAGGGTCTACGAGCAGTACTTC,TRBV4-1,TRBJ2-7,NA,TRBD2
CASSQAGSTYEQYF,TGTGCCAGCAGCCAAGCGGGGTCTACCTACGAGCAGTACTTC,TRBV3-1/TRBV3-2,TRBJ2-7,NA,NA
CASSHSGVSGIGYEQYF,TGTGCCAGCAGCCACTCAGGGGTTAGCGGGATCGGCTACGAGCAGTACTTC,TRBV7-8,TRBJ2-7,NA,TRBD2
CASSLRLSGNNQPQHF,TGCGCCAGCAGCTTGAGGTTGTCGGGAAACAATCAGCCCCAGCATTTT,TRBV5-1,TRBJ1-5,once,NA
CATSRDFTDHGYTF,TGTGCCACCAGCAGAGATTTTACAGACCATGGCTACACCTTC,TRBV15,TRBJ1-2,NA,NA
CASSLGPPPMYEQYF,TGTGCCAGCAGCTTAGGGCCACCACCCATGTACGAGCAGTACTTC,TRBV7-9,TRBJ2-7,NA,NA
CASSRNRGRDQPQHF,TGTGCCAGCAGTCGTAACAGGGGGCGCGATCAGCCCCAGCATTTT,TRBV5-6,TRBJ1-5,NA,TRBD1
CASGQGLGAFF,TGTGCTAGTGGTCAGGGGTTAGGAGCTTTCTTT,TRBV12-5,TRBJ1-1,once,NA
CASSRMTGGNTDTQYF,TGCGCCAGCAGCAGGATGACAGGGGGTAACACAGATACGCAGTATTTT,TRBV5-1,TRBJ2-3,NA,TRBD1
CASRWGQGVSVSGYTF,TGCGCCAGCCGCTGGGGGCAGGGGGTGAGTGTAAGTGGCTACACCTTC,TRBV23-1,TRBJ1-2,NA,TRBD1
CASSPGGSVYEQYF,TGTGCCAGCAGCCCAGGTGGTAGCGTCTACGAGCAGTACTTC,TRBV4-2,TRBJ2-7,NA,NA
CASSRAGDSNQPQHF,TGCGCCAGCAGTCGGGCGGGAGATAGCAATCAGCCCCAGCATTTT,TRBV10-2,TRBJ1-5,NA,NA
CASSPGTAYQETQYF,TGTGCCAGCAGTCCCGGGACAGCGTACCAAGAGACCCAGTACTTC,TRBV27,TRBJ2-5,NA,TRBD1
CASRRYNTNYGYTF,TGCGCCAGCAGACGATACAACACTAACTATGGCTACACCTTC,TRBV5-1,TRBJ1-2,NA,NA
CASRGQGVSEQYF,TGTGCCAGCAGGGGACAGGGGGTTTCCGAGCAGTACTTC,TRBV28,TRBJ2-7,NA,TRBD1
CASSQGTNTEAFF,TGTGCCAGCAGCCAAGGGACTAACACTGAAGCTTTCTTT,TRBV3-1/TRBV3-2,TRBJ1-1,NA,NA
CASSPAGAAGDYEQYF,TGCGCCAGCAGCCCCGCCGGTGCAGCGGGGGACTACGAGCAGTACTTC,TRBV5-1,TRBJ2-7,NA,TRBD2
CASSYSGGDGNQPQHF,TGTGCCAGCAGTTACTCGGGGGGGGACGGAAATCAGCCCCAGCATTTT,TRBV6-5,TRBJ1-5,NA,NA
CASSGTSGSNQPQHF,TGTGCCAGTAGTGGTACAAGTGGTAGCAATCAGCCCCAGCATTTT,TRBV19,TRBJ1-5,NA,NA
CASSRNGNYGYTF,TGCGCCAGCAGCCGTAACGGGAACTATGGCTACACCTTC,TRBV10-1,TRBJ1-2,NA,NA
CASRPLSTGSYEQYF,TGTGCAAGTCGACCGCTCTCGACAGGGTCCTACGAGCAGTACTTC,TRBV12-2,TRBJ2-7,NA,NA
CASSGQRQYF,TGTGCCAGCAGCGGACAGAGGCAGTACTTC,TRBV2,TRBJ2-7,NA,NA
CASSQDFNRDVGAFF,TGCGCCAGCAGCCAAGATTTTAACAGGGACGTAGGAGCTTTCTTT,TRBV4-1,TRBJ1-1,NA,NA
CASSLGVQLNTEAFF,TGTGCCAGCAGCTTAGGGGTACAGCTGAACACTGAAGCTTTCTTT,TRBV7-9,TRBJ1-1,NA,NA
CAISDRTLRLSYEQYF,TGTGCCATCAGTGACCGAACACTGAGGCTCTCCTACGAGCAGTACTTC,TRBV10-3,TRBJ2-7,NA,NA
CASRGRSYGYTF,TGTGCCAGCAGGGGGCGCAGCTATGGCTACACCTTC,TRBV9,TRBJ1-2,NA,NA
CASENPRGYTF,TGTGCCAGCGAGAATCCTCGGGGCTACACCTTC,TRBV9,TRBJ1-2,NA,NA
CASSIGGTSRETQYF,TGTGCCAGTAGTATTGGGGGGACTAGTAGAGAGACCCAGTACTTC,TRBV19,TRBJ2-5,NA,TRBD2
CASSSWEQANTGELFF,TGTGCCAGCAGCTCCTGGGAACAGGCGAACACCGGGGAGCTGTTTTTT,TRBV7-9,TRBJ2-2,NA,NA
CASSFGGEKLFF,TGCGCCAGCAGCTTCGGGGGGGAAAAACTGTTTTTT,TRBV5-1,TRBJ1-4,once,NA
CASSLWQGWTPLHF,TGTGCCAGCAGCTTGTGGCAGGGCTGGACACCCCTCCACTTT,TRBV5-6,TRBJ1-6,NA,NA
CASSLGARSWTQYF,TGTGCCAGCAGCCTAGGGGCACGTTCATGGACCCAGTACTTC,TRBV3-1/TRBV3-2,TRBJ2-5,NA,NA
CASNLQGAVGYEQYF,TGTGCCAGCAACCTACAGGGGGCGGTCGGCTACGAGCAGTACTTC,TRBV28,TRBJ2-7,NA,TRBD1
CASSSFEGTNEKLFF,TGTGCCAGCAGCTCGTTCGAGGGCACTAATGAAAAACTGTTTTTT,TRBV7-9,TRBJ1-4,once,NA